The rows below give T cell receptor beta chains drawn from one sample of a study of CD8 T cells in Susac syndrome. TCRdb ran MiXCR on the immunoSEQ multiplex PCR reads and lists one entry per CDR3 protein. The sample lists roughly 190,000 distinct CDR3 sequences, approximately 94% occurring once. Input material: CD4+ T cells from PBMCs. These receptors were collected from a human donor in good health. Both conserved end residues are part of each CDR3. Fields, in order: CDR3 length, V gene, J gene, D gene, clone size, CDR3 protein, CDR3 DNA. D genes are given only for firm matches. Expanded clones are given a class, and other clones once, few, many or no size at all.

len: 13
v_gene: TRBV5-1
j_gene: TRBJ1-6
d_gene: -
abundance: -
CDR3aa: CASSSVVESPLHF
CDR3nt: TGCGCCAGCAGCTCTGTAGTAGAATCACCCCTCCACTTT

len: 13
v_gene: TRBV6-1
j_gene: TRBJ1-5
d_gene: -
abundance: -
CDR3aa: CASSWDWDQPQHF
CDR3nt: TGTGCCAGCAGCTGGGACTGGGACCAGCCCCAGCATTTT

len: 14
v_gene: TRBV29-1
j_gene: TRBJ2-2
d_gene: TRBD1
abundance: -
CDR3aa: CSVADRARTGELFF
CDR3nt: TGCAGCGTGGCGGACAGGGCGAGAACCGGGGAGCTGTTTTTT

len: 14
v_gene: TRBV7-9
j_gene: TRBJ1-2
d_gene: TRBD1
abundance: -
CDR3aa: CASSSRQGFYGYTF
CDR3nt: TGTGCCAGCAGCTCCCGACAGGGGTTCTATGGCTACACCTTC

len: 15
v_gene: TRBV29-1
j_gene: TRBJ2-4
d_gene: -
abundance: -
CDR3aa: CSVENRQGTKNIQYF
CDR3nt: TGCAGCGTTGAAAATCGGCAGGGAACCAAAAACATTCAGTACTTC

len: 13
v_gene: TRBV20-1
j_gene: TRBJ1-2
d_gene: -
abundance: -
CDR3aa: CSAPAGTEYGYTF
CDR3nt: TGCAGTGCTCCGGCGGGGACCGAGTATGGCTACACCTTC

len: 15
v_gene: TRBV6-6
j_gene: TRBJ1-4
d_gene: TRBD1
abundance: few
CDR3aa: CASSDGQGGNEKLFF
CDR3nt: TGTGCCAGCAGTGACGGACAGGGGGGGAATGAAAAACTGTTTTTT

len: 16
v_gene: TRBV5-1
j_gene: TRBJ2-6
d_gene: -
abundance: -
CDR3aa: CASSLSGLSGANVLTF
CDR3nt: TGCGCCAGCAGCTTATCGGGTCTCTCTGGGGCCAACGTCCTGACTTTC

len: 13
v_gene: TRBV12-3/TRBV12-4
j_gene: TRBJ1-1
d_gene: -
abundance: -
CDR3aa: CASKLNSNAEAFF
CDR3nt: TGTGCCAGCAAACTCAACAGCAACGCTGAAGCTTTCTTT

len: 15
v_gene: TRBV3-1
j_gene: TRBJ2-5
d_gene: -
abundance: -
CDR3aa: CASSAATPRDETQYF
CDR3nt: TGTGCCAGCAGCGCAGCCACGCCCCGGGATGAGACCCAGTACTTC

len: 16
v_gene: TRBV5-1
j_gene: TRBJ1-1
d_gene: TRBD1
abundance: once
CDR3aa: CASSQGTGGYGTEAFF
CDR3nt: TGCGCCAGCAGCCAAGGGACAGGGGGATATGGCACTGAAGCTTTCTTT

len: 15
v_gene: TRBV15
j_gene: TRBJ2-5
d_gene: -
abundance: -
CDR3aa: CATSRSPGQQETQYF
CDR3nt: TGTGCCACCAGCCGTTCACCTGGACAGCAAGAGACCCAGTACTTC

len: 12
v_gene: TRBV14
j_gene: TRBJ2-1
d_gene: -
abundance: -
CDR3aa: CASSRVLSEQFF
CDR3nt: TGTGCCAGCAGCCGAGTCTTGTCTGAGCAGTTCTTC

len: 14
v_gene: TRBV25-1
j_gene: TRBJ2-1
d_gene: TRBD2
abundance: -
CDR3aa: CASSEAGELNEQFF
CDR3nt: TGTGCCAGCAGTGAAGCGGGGGAGCTTAATGAGCAGTTCTTC

len: 15
v_gene: TRBV5-1
j_gene: TRBJ2-1
d_gene: TRBD2
abundance: few
CDR3aa: CASSLVGTSNNEQFF
CDR3nt: TGCGCCAGCAGCTTGGTGGGGACTAGTAACAATGAGCAGTTCTTC

len: 15
v_gene: TRBV28
j_gene: TRBJ2-3
d_gene: -
abundance: -
CDR3aa: CASRRDTRYTDTQYF
CDR3nt: TGTGCCAGCAGACGGGACACCCGGTACACAGATACGCAGTATTTT

len: 13
v_gene: TRBV29-1
j_gene: TRBJ1-1
d_gene: TRBD1
abundance: -
CDR3aa: CSAVTGGSAEAFF
CDR3nt: TGCAGCGCAGTTACAGGGGGCTCGGCTGAAGCTTTCTTT

len: 15
v_gene: TRBV18
j_gene: TRBJ2-5
d_gene: TRBD1
abundance: -
CDR3aa: CASSPGTGIQETQYF
CDR3nt: TGTGCCAGCTCACCCGGGACAGGGATTCAAGAGACCCAGTACTTC

len: 15
v_gene: TRBV6-5
j_gene: TRBJ1-6
d_gene: -
abundance: -
CDR3aa: CASSDGGLVSSPLHF
CDR3nt: TGTGCCAGCAGTGACGGAGGGCTTGTGTCTTCACCCCTCCACTTT

len: 13
v_gene: TRBV7-3
j_gene: TRBJ2-5
d_gene: -
abundance: -
CDR3aa: CASSQQGVETQYF
CDR3nt: TGTGCCAGCAGCCAACAGGGCGTAGAGACCCAGTACTTC

len: 13
v_gene: TRBV5-6
j_gene: TRBJ1-2
d_gene: -
abundance: few
CDR3aa: CASSLGLNYGYTF
CDR3nt: TGTGCCAGCAGCTTGGGACTTAACTATGGCTACACCTTC

len: 11
v_gene: TRBV12-3/TRBV12-4
j_gene: TRBJ2-3
d_gene: -
abundance: -
CDR3aa: CASSFRNTQYF
CDR3nt: TGTGCCAGCAGTTTCCGGAATACGCAGTATTTT

len: 14
v_gene: TRBV5-1
j_gene: TRBJ2-2
d_gene: TRBD1
abundance: -
CDR3aa: CASSLPQGTGELFF
CDR3nt: TGCGCCAGCAGCTTACCACAGGGGACCGGGGAGCTGTTTTTT